This paragraph reports one T cell receptor beta chain. This specimen comes from a study of CD8+ T cells in alopecia areata. cDNA prepared by RNA extraction and subsequent reverse transcription served as the template for sequencing. Produced via immunoSEQ multiplex PCR; TCRdb's table is partial and in-frame only. The repertoire consists of under 200,000 clones, with around three fifths occurring once and the leading ten covering 0.91%. Described treatment: oral pan-JAK inhibitor, 5-10 mg twice daily. CDR3 length: 15 residues. V was clipped by 5 bases and J by 5 bases, with 19 bases between them. Germline-derived CDR1 and CDR2 are SGHTA and FQGNSA.

This specimen consisted of CD4+ T cells sorted from blood, obtained at week 4, from a patient treated with tofacitinib. The clonotype originates from a human donor with alopecia areata. V usage is TRBV7-2 and J usage is TRBJ2-7; a weak D match, TRBD1 (5 bases). CDR3: CASSQQDRPGHEQYF. CDR3 sequence (DNA): TGTGCCAGCAGCCAACAGGACCGACCTGGCCACGAGCAGTACTTC.